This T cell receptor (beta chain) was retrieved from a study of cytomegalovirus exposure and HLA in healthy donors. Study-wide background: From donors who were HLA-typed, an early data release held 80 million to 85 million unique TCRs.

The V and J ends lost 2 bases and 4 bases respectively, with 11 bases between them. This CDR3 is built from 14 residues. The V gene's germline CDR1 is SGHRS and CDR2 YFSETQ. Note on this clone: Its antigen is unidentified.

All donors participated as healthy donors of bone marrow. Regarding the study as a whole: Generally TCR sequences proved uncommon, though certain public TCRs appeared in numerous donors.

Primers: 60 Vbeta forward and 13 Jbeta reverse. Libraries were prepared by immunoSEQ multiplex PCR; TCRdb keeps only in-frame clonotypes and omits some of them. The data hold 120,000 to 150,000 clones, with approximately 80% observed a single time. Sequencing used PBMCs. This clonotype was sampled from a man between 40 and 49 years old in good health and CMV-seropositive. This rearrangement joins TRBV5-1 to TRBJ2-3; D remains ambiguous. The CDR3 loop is CASSLNSGSDTQYF. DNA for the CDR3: TGCGCCAGCAGCTTAAACAGTGGGTCAGATACGCAGTATTTT. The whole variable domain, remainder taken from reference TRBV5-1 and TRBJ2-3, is KAGVTQTPRYLIKTRGQQVTLSCSPISGHRSVSWYQQTPGQGLQFLFEYFSETQRNKGNFPGRFSGRQFSNSRSEMNVSTLELGDSALYLCASSLNSGSDTQYFGPGTRLTVL.